This TCR beta chain was found in a study of blood T cells in healthy people across ages. About 9.9 milliliters of peripheral blood were drawn from each donor. With a J-beta primer mix and a sample-barcoded 5' primer, a second PCR ran about 7 to 12 cycles. MiXCR, run by TCRdb on the 5' RACE reads, gives a single entry per CDR3 protein. The sample records 1.5 million to 2 million distinct CDR3 sequences, roughly 50% being singletons. Losses at the gene ends were 0 bases for V and 5 bases for J; bases not matched to a gene: 6. The CDR3 is 15 amino acids. Germline CDR1 LGHNA, CDR2 YSLEER. This chain connects TRBV4-3 to TRBJ2-7, with TRBD2 matching 8 bases. The sequenced sample consisted of blood. This receptor was identified in a woman aged 40 to 55 in good health. The CDR3 DNA is TGCGCCAGCAGCCAAGACGGGTGGCGGGGGGACGAGCAGTACTTC. Its protein product is CASSQDGWRGDEQYF.